This T cell receptor beta chain was sequenced in a study of shared clonotypes between healthy human individuals. Study-wide results and caveats: A generally larger estimated richness was seen in naive subsets than in memory subsets.

Those who donated, Caucasian adults without exception, all lived in Nashville, Tennessee. Repertoires were generated with immunoSEQ multiplex PCR, while TCRdb's copy carries only in-frame clones and drops some. The profile shows approximately 330,000 clones, around 79% of them singletons. Regarding this clone: What it recognizes is unknown.

The V gene's germline CDR1 is SGHVS and CDR2 FQNEAQ. V lost 8 bases, J lost 3 bases, and 11 bases lay in between. The CDR3 totals 12 residues. This sequence was found in a man aged 25 to 40 in good health. What was sequenced was memory CD4+ T cells sorted from blood. Indicated subset: CD45RA-negative fraction. The chain carries TRBV7-8 and TRBJ2-7; D is undetermined. As DNA, the CDR3 is TGTGCCAGCGCCGAGCTTAGCTACGAGCAGTACTTC. Residues: CASAELSYEQYF.